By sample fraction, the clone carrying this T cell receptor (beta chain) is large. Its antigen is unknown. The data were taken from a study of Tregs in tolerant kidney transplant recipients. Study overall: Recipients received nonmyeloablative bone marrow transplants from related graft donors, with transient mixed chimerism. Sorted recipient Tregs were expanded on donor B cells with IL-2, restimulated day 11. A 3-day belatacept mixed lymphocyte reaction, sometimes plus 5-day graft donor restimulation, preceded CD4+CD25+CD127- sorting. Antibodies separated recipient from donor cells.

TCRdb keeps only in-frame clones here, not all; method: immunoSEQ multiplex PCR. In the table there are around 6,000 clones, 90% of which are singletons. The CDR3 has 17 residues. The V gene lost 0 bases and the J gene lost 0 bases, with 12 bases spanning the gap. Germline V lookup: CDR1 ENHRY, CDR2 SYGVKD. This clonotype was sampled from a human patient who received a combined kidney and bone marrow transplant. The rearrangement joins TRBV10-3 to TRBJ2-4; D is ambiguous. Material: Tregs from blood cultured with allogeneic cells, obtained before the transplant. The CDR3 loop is CAISESMAKQAKNIQYF. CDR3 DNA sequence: TGTGCCATCAGTGAGTCGATGGCAAAGCAAGCCAAAAACATTCAGTACTTC.